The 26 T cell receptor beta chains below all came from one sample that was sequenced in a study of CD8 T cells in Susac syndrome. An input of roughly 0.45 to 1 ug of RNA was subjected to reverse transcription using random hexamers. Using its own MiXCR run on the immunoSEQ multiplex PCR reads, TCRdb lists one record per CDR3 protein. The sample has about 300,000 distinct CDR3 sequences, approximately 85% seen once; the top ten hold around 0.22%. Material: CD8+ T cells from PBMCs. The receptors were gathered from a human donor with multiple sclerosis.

This CDR3 is CAWSGTGELFF. CDR3 bases: TGTGCCTGGAGTGGGACCGGGGAGCTGTTTTTT. The rearrangement joins TRBV30 to TRBJ2-2; D remains ambiguous. CDR1 GTSNPN and CDR2 SVGIG come from the germline V gene (reference sequence). CDR3 length equals 11 residues. V gave up 1 base and J gave up 5 bases, with 2 bases separating them.

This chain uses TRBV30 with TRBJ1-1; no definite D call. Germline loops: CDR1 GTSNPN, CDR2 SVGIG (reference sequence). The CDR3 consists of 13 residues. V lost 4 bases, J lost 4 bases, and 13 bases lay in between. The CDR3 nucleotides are TGTGCCTGGAAAATTGCCCCGGGCACTGAAGCTTTCTTT. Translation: CAWKIAPGTEAFF.

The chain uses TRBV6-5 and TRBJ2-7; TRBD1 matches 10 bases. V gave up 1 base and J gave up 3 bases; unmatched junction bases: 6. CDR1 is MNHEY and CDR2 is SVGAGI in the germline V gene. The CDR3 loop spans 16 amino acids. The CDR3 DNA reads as TGTGCCAGCAGTTACTTCTGGACAGGGGGGGGCTACGAGCAGTACTTC. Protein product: CASSYFWTGGGYEQYF.

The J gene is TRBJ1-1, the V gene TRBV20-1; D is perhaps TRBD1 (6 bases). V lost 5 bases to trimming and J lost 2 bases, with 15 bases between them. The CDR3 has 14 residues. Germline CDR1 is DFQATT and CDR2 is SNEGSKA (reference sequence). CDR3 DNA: TGCAGTGCTGTAACACAGGGAATTAACACTGAAGCTTTCTTT. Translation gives CSAVTQGINTEAFF.

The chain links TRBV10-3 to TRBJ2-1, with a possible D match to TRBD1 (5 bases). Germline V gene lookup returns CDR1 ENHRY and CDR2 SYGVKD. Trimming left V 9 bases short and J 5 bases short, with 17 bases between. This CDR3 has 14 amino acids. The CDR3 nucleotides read TGTGCCATTCATGGACATGGCCAAAACAATGAGCAGTTCTTC. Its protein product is CAIHGHGQNNEQFF.

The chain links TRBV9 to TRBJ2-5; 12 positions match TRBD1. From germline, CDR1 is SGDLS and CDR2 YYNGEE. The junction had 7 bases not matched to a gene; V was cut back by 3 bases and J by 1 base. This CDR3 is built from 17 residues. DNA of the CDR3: TGTGCCAGCAGCGGAGGGGACAGGGGGCTTTTCCAAGAGACCCAGTACTTC. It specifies CASSGGDRGLFQETQYF. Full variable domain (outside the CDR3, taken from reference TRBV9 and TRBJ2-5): DSGVTQTPKHLITATGQRVTLRCSPRSGDLSVYWYQQSLDQGLQFLIQYYNGEERAKGNILERFSAQQFPDLHSELNLSSLELGDSALYFCASSGGDRGLFQETQYFGPGTRLLVL.

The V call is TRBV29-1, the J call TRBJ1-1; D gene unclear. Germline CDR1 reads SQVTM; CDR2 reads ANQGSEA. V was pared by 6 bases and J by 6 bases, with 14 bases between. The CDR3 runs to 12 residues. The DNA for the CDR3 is TGCAGCGTCCCAGACGGTGGGGCTGAAGCTTTCTTT. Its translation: CSVPDGGAEAFF. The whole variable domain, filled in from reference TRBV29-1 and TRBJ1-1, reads SAVISQKPSRDICQRGTSLTIQCQVDSQVTMMFWYRQQPGQSLTLIATANQGSEATYESGFVIDKFPISRPNLTFSTLTVSNMSPEDSSIYLCSVPDGGAEAFFGQGTRLTVV.

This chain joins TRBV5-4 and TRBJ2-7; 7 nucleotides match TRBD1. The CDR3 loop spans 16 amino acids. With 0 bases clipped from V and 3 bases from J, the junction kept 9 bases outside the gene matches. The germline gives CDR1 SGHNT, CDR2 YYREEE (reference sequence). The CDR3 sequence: CASSLATGLLVYEQYF. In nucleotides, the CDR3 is TGTGCCAGCAGCTTGGCGACAGGGTTGCTAGTCTACGAGCAGTACTTC.

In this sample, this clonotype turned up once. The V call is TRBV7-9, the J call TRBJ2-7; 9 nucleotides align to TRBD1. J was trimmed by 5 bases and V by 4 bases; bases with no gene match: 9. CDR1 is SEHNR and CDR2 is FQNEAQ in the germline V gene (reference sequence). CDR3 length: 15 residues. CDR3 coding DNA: TGTGCCAGCAGCTCGTTGACAGGGGGTGGCGACGAGCAGTACTTC. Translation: CASSSLTGGGDEQYF.

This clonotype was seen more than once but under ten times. CDR3 protein: CASSLWDAHEQFF. For the CDR3, the DNA is TGTGCCAGCAGCTTATGGGATGCCCATGAGCAGTTCTTC. The V and J genes are TRBV7-9 and TRBJ2-1; no clear D gene. Germline V CDR1 and CDR2: SEHNR, FQNEAQ (reference sequence). This CDR3 contains 13 residues. With 2 bases removed from V and 8 bases from J, the gap between germline ends came to 10 bases.

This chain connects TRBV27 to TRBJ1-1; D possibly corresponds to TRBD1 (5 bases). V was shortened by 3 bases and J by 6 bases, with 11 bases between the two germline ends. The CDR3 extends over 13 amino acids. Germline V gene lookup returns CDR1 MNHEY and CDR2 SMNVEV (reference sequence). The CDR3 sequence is CASSFRGSAEAFF. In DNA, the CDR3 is TGTGCCAGCAGTTTCCGGGGGTCGGCTGAAGCTTTCTTT.

The CDR3 spells CASRPGGQVPYNEQFF. The CDR3 DNA follows: TGTGCCAGCAGGCCCGGGGGGCAAGTGCCCTACAATGAGCAGTTCTTC. The gene calls are TRBV9 and TRBJ2-1, with D tentatively TRBD2 (7 bases). CDR1 and CDR2 from the germline V gene are SGDLS and YYNGEE. The V gene lost 5 bases and the J gene lost 2 bases, with 17 bases spanning the gap. The CDR3 consists of 16 residues.

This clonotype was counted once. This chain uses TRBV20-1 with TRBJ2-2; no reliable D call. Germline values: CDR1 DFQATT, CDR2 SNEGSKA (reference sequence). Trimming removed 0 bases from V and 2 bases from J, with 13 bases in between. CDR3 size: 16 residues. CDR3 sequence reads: CSAREKKTHNTGELFF. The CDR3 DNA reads TGCAGTGCTAGAGAGAAAAAGACACATAACACCGGGGAGCTGTTTTTT.

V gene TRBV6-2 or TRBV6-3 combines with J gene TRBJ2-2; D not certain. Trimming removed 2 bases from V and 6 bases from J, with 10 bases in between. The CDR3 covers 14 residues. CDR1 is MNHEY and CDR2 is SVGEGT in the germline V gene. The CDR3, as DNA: TGTGCCAGCAGTTACCAGAAGGCCCCCGGGGAGCTGTTTTTT. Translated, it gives CASSYQKAPGELFF.

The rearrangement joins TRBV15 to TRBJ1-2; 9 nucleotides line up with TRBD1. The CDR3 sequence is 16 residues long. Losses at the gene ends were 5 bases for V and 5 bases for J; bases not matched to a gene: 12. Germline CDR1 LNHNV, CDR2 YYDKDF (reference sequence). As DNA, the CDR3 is TGTGCCACCAGCGAAAACCGGGACAGGGAAGATTATGGCTACACCTTC. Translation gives CATSENRDREDYGYTF. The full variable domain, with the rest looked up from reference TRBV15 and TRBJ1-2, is DAMVIQNPRYQVTQFGKPVTLSCSQTLNHNVMYWYQQKSSQAPKLLFHYYDKDFNNEADTPDNFQSRRPNTSFCFLDIRSPGLGDTAMYLCATSENRDREDYGYTFGSGTRLTVV.

CDR3 DNA sequence: TGTGCCAGCAGCTGGGCTGGGGGTAGCGGGAGTGCCGATACGCAGTATTTT. Translated: CASSWAGGSGSADTQYF. This chain joins TRBV5-6 and TRBJ2-3; 9 bases line up with TRBD2. Germline trimming cut 3 bases from V and 6 bases from J; bases unmatched to any gene: 14. The CDR3 length is 17 residues. Germline CDR1 is SGHDT and CDR2 is YYEEEE.

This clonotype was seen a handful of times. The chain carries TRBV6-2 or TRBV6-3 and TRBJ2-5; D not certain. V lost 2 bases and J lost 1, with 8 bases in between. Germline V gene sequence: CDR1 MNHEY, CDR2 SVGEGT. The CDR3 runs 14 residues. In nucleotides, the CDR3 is TGTGCCAGCAGTTACCTCGGTTTCCAAGAGACCCAGTACTTC. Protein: CASSYLGFQETQYF.

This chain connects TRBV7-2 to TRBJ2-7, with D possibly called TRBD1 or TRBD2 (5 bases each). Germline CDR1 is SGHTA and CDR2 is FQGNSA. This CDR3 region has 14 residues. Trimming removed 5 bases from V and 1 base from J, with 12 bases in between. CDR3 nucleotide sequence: TGTGCCAGCAGCCCGAGGGGTTTTTCCTACGAGCAGTACTTC. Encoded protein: CASSPRGFSYEQYF. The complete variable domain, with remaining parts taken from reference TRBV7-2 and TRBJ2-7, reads GAGVSQSPSNKVTEKGKDVELRCDPISGHTALYWYRQSLGQGLEFLIYFQGNSAPDKSGLPSDRFSAERTGGSVSTLTIQRTQQEDSAVYLCASSPRGFSYEQYFGPGTRLTVT.

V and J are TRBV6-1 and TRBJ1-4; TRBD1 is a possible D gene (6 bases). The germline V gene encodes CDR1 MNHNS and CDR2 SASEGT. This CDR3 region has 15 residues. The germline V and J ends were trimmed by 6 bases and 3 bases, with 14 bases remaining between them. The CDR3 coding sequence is TGTGCCAGCAGCTCCACAGGGCAGCCTAATGAAAAACTGTTTTTT. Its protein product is CASSSTGQPNEKLFF.

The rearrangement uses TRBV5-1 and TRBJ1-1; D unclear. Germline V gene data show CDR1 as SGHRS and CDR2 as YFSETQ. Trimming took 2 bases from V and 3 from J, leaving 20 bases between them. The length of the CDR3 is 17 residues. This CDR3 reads CASSFEIVPIPYTEAFF. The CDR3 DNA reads TGCGCCAGCAGCTTCGAGATCGTCCCTATCCCGTACACTGAAGCTTTCTTT.

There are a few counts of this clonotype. The CDR3 protein is CASSPSNTEAFF. CDR3 DNA: TGTGCCAGCAGCCCTAGTAACACTGAAGCTTTCTTT. This chain uses TRBV6-6 with TRBJ1-1, with D unclear. The germline V and J ends were trimmed by 6 bases and 2 bases, with 7 bases remaining between them. Germline V lookup: CDR1 MNHNY, CDR2 SVGAGI (reference sequence). The CDR3 runs to 12 residues.

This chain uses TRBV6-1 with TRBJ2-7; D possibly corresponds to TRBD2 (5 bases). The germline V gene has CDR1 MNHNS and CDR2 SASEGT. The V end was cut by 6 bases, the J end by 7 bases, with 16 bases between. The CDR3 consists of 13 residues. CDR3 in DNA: TGTGCCAGCAGCCCCGGGCGGGTCTGGGAGCAGTACTTC. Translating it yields CASSPGRVWEQYF.

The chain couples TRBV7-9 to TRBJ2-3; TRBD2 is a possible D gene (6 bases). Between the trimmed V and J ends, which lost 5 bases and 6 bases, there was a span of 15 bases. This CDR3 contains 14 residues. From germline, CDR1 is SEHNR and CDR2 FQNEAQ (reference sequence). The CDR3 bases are TGTGCCAGCAGCCCGGGACTCGGCGGGGATACGCAGTATTTT. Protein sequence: CASSPGLGGDTQYF.

The CDR3 loop is CASSPTRPGDSYEQYF. The CDR3 bases are TGTGCCAGCTCACCTACCCGTCCAGGGGACTCCTACGAGCAGTACTTC. The chain links TRBV18 to TRBJ2-7; the D gene is possibly TRBD1 (6 bases). Germline CDR1 KGHSH, CDR2 LQKENI. The CDR3 runs 16 residues. The V end lost 3 bases, the J end lost 0 bases, and 15 bases lay between the germline ends.

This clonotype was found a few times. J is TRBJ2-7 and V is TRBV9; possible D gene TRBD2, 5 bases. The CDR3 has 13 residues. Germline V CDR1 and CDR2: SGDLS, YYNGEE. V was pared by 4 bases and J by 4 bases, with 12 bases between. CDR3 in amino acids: CASSLTPGYEQYF. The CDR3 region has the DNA TGTGCCAGCAGCCTAACTCCGGGGTACGAGCAGTACTTC.

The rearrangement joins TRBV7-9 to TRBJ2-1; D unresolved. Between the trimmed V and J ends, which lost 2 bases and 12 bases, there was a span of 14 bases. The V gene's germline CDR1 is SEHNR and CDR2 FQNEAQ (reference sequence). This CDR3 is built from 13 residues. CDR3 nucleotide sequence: TGTGCCAGCAGCTTAATACTGCTTACGCTGCAGTTCTTC. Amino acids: CASSLILLTLQFF.